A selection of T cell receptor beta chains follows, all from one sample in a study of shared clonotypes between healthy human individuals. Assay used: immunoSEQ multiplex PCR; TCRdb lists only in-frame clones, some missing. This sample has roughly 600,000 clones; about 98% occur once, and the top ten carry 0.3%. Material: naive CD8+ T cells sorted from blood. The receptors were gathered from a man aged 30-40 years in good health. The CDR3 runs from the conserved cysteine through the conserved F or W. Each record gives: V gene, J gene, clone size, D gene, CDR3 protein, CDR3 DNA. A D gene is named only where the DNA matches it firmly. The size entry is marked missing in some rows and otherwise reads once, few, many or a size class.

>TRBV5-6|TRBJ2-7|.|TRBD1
CASSSDGTGRPYEQYF
TGTGCCAGCAGCTCTGATGGGACAGGGAGGCCCTACGAGCAGTACTTC
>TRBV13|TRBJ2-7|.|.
CASSSPGLSYEQYF
TGTGCCAGCAGCTCACCGGGACTCTCCTACGAGCAGTACTTC
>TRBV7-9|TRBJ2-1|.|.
CASSSKEQGSYNEQFF
TGTGCCAGCAGCTCGAAGGAACAGGGATCCTACAATGAGCAGTTCTTC
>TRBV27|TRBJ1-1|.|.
CASYGAVNTEAFF
TGTGCCAGCTATGGGGCGGTGAACACTGAAGCTTTCTTT
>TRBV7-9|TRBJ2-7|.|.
CASSSDRGPDF
TGTGCCAGCAGCTCGGACAGAGGGCCGGACTTC
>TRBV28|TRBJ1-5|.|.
CASSLSIVQPQHF
TGTGCCAGCAGTTTATCGATTGTTCAGCCCCAGCATTTT
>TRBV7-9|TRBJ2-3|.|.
CASSWSTDTQYF
TGTGCCAGCAGCTGGAGCACAGATACGCAGTATTTT
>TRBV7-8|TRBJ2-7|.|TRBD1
CASSPWGTDYEQYF
TGTGCCAGCAGCCCGTGGGGGACAGACTACGAGCAGTACTTC
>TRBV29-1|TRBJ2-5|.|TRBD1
CSTTGTASETQYF
TGCAGCACTACCGGGACAGCGTCAGAGACCCAGTACTTC
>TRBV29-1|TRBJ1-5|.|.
CSVDQGPNQPQHF
TGCAGCGTTGATCAGGGCCCAAATCAGCCCCAGCATTTT
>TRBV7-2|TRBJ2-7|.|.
CASSSGAPYEQYF
TGTGCCAGCAGCAGCGGAGCCCCCTACGAGCAGTACTTC
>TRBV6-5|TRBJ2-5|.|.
CASSVDTQETQYF
TGTGCCAGCAGTGTGGACACCCAAGAGACCCAGTACTTC
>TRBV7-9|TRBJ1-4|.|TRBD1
CASSPWTGDEKLFF
TGTGCCAGCAGCCCCTGGACAGGGGATGAAAAACTGTTTTTT
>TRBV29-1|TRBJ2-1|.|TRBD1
CSVVDREANEQFF
TGCAGCGTTGTGGACAGGGAGGCCAATGAGCAGTTCTTC
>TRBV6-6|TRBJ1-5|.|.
CASSHLRDSNQPQHF
TGTGCCAGCAGCCACCTCAGGGATAGCAATCAGCCCCAGCATTTT
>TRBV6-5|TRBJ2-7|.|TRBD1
CASSGQGAQGHEQYF
TGTGCCAGCAGTGGACAGGGGGCGCAAGGGCACGAGCAGTACTTC
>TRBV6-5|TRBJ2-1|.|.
CASSTSGGNEQFF
TGTGCCAGCAGTACGTCTGGGGGCAATGAGCAGTTCTTC
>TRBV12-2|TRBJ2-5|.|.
CASCKKTTSGKETQYF
TGTGCAAGTTGCAAAAAAACGACTAGCGGTAAAGAGACCCAGTACTTC
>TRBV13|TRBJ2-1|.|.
CASSHRGINEQFF
TGTGCCAGCAGCCACCGGGGCATCAATGAGCAGTTCTTC
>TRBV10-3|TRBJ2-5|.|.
CAISGGGPSGEETQYF
TGTGCCATCAGTGGTGGAGGTCCCTCCGGCGAAGAGACCCAGTACTTC
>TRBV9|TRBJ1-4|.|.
CASSVQGRPNEKLFF
TGTGCCAGCAGCGTGCAGGGCAGGCCAAATGAAAAACTGTTTTTT
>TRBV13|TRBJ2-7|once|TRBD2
CASSPLAGDYEQYF
TGTGCCAGCAGCCCTCTAGCGGGGGATTACGAGCAGTACTTC
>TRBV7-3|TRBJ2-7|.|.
CASSFGLGDEQYF
TGTGCCAGCAGCTTTGGCCTGGGAGACGAGCAGTACTTC
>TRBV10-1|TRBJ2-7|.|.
CASSELQGHEQYF
TGCGCCAGCAGTGAGTTACAGGGCCACGAGCAGTACTTC
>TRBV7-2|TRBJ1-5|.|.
CASSPGRGNQPQHF
TGTGCCAGCAGCCCAGGTCGAGGTAATCAGCCCCAGCATTTT
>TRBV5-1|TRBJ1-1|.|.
CASSMTQVTDTEAFF
TGCGCCAGCAGCATGACACAGGTTACGGACACTGAAGCTTTCTTT
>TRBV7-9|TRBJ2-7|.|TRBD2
CASSLASGSSYEQYF
TGTGCCAGCAGCTTAGCTAGCGGGAGCTCCTACGAGCAGTACTTC
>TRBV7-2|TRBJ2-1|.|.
CASSIKGHYNEQFF
TGTGCCAGCAGCATAAAAGGCCATTACAATGAGCAGTTCTTC
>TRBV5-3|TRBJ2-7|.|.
CARSLSGYSGQYF
TGTGCCAGAAGCCTCTCCGGATATTCCGGGCAGTACTTC
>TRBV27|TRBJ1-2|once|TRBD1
CASSPRQGPGYGYTF
TGTGCCAGCAGTCCGCGACAGGGACCTGGCTATGGCTACACCTTC
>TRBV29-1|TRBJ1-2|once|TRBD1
CSVEAPGTGANYGYTF
TGCAGCGTTGAAGCTCCCGGGACAGGCGCTAACTATGGCTACACCTTC
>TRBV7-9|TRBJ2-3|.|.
CASSLEGSWTDTQYF
TGTGCCAGCAGCTTAGAGGGCAGTTGGACAGATACGCAGTATTTT
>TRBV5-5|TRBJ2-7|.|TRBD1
CASSYSRGPYEQYF
TGTGCCAGCAGCTATAGCAGGGGGCCCTACGAGCAGTACTTC
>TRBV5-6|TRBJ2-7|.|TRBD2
CASSLDSGGASYEQYF
TGTGCCAGCAGCTTGGACTCCGGGGGGGCGTCCTACGAGCAGTACTTC
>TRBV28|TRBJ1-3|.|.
CASTPPRGLGNTIYF
TGTGCCAGCACCCCCCCCCGCGGGCTGGGAAACACCATATATTTT
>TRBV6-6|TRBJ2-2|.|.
CASRAGQPSMGELFF
TGTGCCAGCAGAGCCGGACAGCCCTCGATGGGGGAGCTGTTTTTT
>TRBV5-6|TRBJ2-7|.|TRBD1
CASSYPTGATYEQYF
TGTGCCAGCAGCTACCCGACAGGGGCCACCTACGAGCAGTACTTC
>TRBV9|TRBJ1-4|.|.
CASSVKGSTEEKLFF
TGTGCCAGCAGCGTAAAGGGGTCAACAGAGGAAAAACTGTTTTTT
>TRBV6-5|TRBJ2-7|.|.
CASSYYLTYEQYF
TGTGCCAGCAGTTACTATTTAACCTACGAGCAGTACTTC
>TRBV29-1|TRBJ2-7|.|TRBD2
CSVEDAEGLAGVGEQYF
TGCAGCGTTGAAGATGCGGAGGGACTAGCGGGAGTTGGCGAGCAGTACTTC
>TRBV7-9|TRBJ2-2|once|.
CARSGAGELFF
TGTGCCAGGAGTGGGGCCGGGGAGCTGTTTTTT
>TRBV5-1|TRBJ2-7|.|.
CASSLTGNDYYEQYF
TGCGCCAGCAGCTTGACAGGGAACGACTACTACGAGCAGTACTTC
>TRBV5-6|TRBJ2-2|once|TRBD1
CASSLVGQGATGELFF
TGTGCCAGCAGCTTGGTGGGACAGGGGGCAACCGGGGAGCTGTTTTTT
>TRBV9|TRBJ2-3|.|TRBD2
CASSAPTSSSDTQYF
TGTGCCAGCAGCGCCCCGACTAGCTCCTCAGATACGCAGTATTTT
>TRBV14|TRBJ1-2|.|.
CASSQDIGGQGYGYTF
TGTGCCAGCAGCCAAGATATCGGGGGGCAAGGCTATGGCTACACCTTC
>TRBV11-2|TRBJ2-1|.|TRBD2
CASSPHSTSGGGYNEQFF
TGTGCCAGCAGTCCCCATTCGACTAGCGGGGGGGGCTACAATGAGCAGTTCTTC
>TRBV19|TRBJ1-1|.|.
CASSLTGLGNTEAFF
TGTGCCAGTAGCCTGACAGGTCTCGGGAACACTGAAGCTTTCTTT
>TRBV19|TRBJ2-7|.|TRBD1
CASSPGQGRRREQYF
TGTGCCAGTAGCCCTGGACAGGGGAGGCGCCGCGAGCAGTACTTC
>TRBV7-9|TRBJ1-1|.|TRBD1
CASSKLQGAMNTEAFF
TGTGCCAGCAGCAAGTTGCAGGGGGCGATGAACACTGAAGCTTTCTTT
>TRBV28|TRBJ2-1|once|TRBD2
CASSLKAGGPLKYEQFF
TGTGCCAGCAGTCTCAAAGCGGGAGGGCCTCTTAAGTATGAGCAGTTCTTC
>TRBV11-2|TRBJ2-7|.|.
CASSWGRRLYEQYF
TGTGCCAGCAGTTGGGGGCGGCGCCTTTACGAGCAGTACTTC
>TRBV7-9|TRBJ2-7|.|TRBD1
CASRGTGAYEQYF
TGTGCCAGCAGGGGGACAGGGGCCTACGAGCAGTACTTC
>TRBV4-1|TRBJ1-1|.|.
CASSQAGVQAFF
TGCGCCAGCAGCCAAGCGGGGGTACAAGCTTTCTTT
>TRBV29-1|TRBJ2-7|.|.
CSVEILGRNYEQYF
TGCAGCGTTGAAATCCTCGGGAGAAACTACGAGCAGTACTTC
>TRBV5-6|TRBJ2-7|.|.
CASSWTGEQYF
TGTGCCAGCAGCTGGACGGGGGAGCAGTACTTC